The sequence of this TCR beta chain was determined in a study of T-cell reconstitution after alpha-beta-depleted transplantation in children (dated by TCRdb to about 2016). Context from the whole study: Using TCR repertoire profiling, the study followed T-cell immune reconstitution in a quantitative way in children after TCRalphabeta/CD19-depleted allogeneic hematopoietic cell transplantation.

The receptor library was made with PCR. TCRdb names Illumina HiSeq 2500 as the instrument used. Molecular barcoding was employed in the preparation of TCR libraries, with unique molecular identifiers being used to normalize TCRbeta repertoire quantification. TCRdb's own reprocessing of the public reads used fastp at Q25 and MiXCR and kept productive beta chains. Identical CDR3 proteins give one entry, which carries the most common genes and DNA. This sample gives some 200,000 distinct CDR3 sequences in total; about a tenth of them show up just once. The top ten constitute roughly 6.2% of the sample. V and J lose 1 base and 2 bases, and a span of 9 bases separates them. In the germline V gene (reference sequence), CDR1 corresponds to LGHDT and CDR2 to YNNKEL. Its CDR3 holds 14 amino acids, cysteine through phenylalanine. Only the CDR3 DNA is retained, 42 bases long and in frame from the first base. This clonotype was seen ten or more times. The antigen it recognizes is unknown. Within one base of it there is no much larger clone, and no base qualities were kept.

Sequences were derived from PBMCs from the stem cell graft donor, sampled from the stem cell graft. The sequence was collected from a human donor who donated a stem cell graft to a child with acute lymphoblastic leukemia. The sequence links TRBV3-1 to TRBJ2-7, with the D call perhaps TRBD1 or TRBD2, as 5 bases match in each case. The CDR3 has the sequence CASSQGEGPYEQYF. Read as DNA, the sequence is TGTGCCAGCAGCCAAGGCGAGGGGCCCTACGAGCAGTACTTC.